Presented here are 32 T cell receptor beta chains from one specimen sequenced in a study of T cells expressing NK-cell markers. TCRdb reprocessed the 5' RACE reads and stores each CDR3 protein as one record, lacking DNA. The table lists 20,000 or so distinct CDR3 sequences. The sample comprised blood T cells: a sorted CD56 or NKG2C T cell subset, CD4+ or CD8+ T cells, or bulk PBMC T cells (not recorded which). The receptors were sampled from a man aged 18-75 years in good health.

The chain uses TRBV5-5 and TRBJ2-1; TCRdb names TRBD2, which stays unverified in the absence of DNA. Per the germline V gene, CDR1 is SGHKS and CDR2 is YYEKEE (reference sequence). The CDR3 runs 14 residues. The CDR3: CASSAGGTYNEQFF.

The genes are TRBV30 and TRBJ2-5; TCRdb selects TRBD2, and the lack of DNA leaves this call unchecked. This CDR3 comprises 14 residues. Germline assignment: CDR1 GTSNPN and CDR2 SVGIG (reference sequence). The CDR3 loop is CAWSIPRGGETQYF. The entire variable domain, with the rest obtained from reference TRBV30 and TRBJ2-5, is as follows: SQTIHQWPATLVQPVGSPLSLECTVEGTSNPNLYWYRQAAGRGLQLLFYSVGIGQISSEVPQNLSASRPQDRQFILSSKKLLLSDSGFYLCAWSIPRGGETQYFGPGTRLLVL.

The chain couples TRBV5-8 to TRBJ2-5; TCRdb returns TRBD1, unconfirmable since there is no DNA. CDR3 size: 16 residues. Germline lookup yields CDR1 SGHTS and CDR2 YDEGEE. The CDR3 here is CASSLAGGMGRETQYF.

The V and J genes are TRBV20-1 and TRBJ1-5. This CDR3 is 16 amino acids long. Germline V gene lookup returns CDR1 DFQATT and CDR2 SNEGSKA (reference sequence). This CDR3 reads CSAEGGTEYSNQPQHF.

The CDR3 protein is CASSPPALMSNEQFF. The chain employs TRBV18 and TRBJ2-1. Germline loops: CDR1 KGHSH, CDR2 LQKENI. CDR3 length: 15 amino acids.

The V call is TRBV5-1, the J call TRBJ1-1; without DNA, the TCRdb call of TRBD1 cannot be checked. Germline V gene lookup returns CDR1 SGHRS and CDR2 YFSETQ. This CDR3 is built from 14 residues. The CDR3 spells CASSRQGRSTEAFF.

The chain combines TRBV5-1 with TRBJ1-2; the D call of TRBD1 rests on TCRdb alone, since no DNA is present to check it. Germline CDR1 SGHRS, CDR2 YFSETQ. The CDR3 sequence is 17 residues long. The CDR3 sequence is CASSLPGQISPPYGYTF.

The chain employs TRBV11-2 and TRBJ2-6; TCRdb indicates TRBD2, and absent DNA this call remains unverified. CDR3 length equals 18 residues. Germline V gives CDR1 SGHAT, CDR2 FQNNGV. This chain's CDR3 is CASSPLRSGGPGANVLTF.

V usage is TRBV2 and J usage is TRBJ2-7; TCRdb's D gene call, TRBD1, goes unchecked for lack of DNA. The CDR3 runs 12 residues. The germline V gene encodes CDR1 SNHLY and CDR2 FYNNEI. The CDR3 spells CATRQLGYEQYF.

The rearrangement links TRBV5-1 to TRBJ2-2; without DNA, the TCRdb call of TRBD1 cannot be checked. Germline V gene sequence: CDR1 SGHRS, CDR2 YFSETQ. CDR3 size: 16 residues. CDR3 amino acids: CASSKRTASNTGELFF.

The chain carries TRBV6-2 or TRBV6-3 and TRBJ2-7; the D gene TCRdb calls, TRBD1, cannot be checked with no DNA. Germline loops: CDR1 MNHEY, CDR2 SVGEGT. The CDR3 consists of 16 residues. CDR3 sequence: CASRTTDIRSSYEQYF.

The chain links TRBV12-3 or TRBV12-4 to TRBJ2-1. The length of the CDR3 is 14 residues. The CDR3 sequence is CASGISGDYNEQFF.

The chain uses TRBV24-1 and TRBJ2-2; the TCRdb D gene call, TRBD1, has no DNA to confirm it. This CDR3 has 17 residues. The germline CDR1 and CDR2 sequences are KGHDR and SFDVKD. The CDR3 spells CATSDTGPGQKYGELFF.

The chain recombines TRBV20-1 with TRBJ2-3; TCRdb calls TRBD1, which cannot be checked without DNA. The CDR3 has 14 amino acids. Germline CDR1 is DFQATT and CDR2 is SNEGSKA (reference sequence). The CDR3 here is CSASSGGAVNTQYF.

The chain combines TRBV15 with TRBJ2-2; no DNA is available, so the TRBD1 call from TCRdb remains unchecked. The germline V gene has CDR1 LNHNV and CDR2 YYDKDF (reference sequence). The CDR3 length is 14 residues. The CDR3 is CATTPRGHTGELFF.

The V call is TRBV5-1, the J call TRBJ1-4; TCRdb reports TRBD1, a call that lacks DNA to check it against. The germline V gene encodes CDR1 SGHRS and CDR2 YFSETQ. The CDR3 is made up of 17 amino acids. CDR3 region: CASSLGQGLTTNEKLFF.

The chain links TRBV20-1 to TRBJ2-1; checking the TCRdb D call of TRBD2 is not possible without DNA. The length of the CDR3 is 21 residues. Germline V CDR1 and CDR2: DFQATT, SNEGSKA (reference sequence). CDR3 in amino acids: CSARARGTRTSGRSSYNEQFF.

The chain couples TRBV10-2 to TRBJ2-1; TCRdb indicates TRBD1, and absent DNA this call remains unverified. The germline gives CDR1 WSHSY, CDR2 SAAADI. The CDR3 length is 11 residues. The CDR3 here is CASSEGDEQFF.

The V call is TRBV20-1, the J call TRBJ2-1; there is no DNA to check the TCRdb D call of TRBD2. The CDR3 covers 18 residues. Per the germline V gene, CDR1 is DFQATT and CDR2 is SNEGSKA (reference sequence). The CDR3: CSAPPGLAGGQSYNEQFF.

The CDR3 sequence is CASSTLPNSGRALGANVLTF. The chain employs TRBV6-2 or TRBV6-3 and TRBJ2-6; TCRdb outputs TRBD2, but without DNA this stays unchecked. CDR1 is MNHEY and CDR2 is SVGEGT in the germline V gene. This CDR3 comprises 20 residues.

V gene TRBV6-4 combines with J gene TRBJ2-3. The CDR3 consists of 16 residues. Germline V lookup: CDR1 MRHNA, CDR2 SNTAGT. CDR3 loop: CASSDDGTSGTDTQYF.

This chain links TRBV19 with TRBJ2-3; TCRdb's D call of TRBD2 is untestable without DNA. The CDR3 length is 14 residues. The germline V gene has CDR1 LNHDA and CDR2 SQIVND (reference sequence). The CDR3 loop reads CASSRDFRTDTQYF. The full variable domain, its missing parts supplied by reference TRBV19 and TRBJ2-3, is DGGITQSPKYLFRKEGQNVTLSCEQNLNHDAMYWYRQDPGQGLRLIYYSQIVNDFQKGDIAEGYSVSREKKESFPLTVTSAQKNPTAFYLCASSRDFRTDTQYFGPGTRLTVL.

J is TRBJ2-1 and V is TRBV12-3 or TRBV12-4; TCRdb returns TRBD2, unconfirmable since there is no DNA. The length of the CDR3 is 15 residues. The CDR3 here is CASSWGGLAYNEQFF.

The CDR3 protein is CASSRPFDSTDTQYF. V and J are TRBV6-2 or TRBV6-3 and TRBJ2-3. Germline V gives CDR1 MNHEY, CDR2 SVGEGT. This CDR3 region has 15 residues.

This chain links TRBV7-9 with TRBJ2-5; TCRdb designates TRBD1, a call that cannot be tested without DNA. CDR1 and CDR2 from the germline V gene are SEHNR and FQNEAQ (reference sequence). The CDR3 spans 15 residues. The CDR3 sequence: CASSLAGERYETQYF. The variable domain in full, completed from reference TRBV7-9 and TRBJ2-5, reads DTGVSQNPRHKITKRGQNVTFRCDPISEHNRLYWYRQTLGQGPEFLTYFQNEAQLEKSRLLSDRFSAERPKGSFSTLEIQRTEQGDSAMYLCASSLAGERYETQYFGPGTRLLVL.

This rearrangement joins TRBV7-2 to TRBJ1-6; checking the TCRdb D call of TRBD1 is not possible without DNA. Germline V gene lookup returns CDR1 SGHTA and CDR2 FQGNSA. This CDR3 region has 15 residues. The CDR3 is CASSLSRQVESPLHF.

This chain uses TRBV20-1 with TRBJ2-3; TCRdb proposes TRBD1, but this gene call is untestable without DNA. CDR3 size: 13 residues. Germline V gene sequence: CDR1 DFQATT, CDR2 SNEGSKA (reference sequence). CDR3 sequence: CSAMGRDLDTQYF.

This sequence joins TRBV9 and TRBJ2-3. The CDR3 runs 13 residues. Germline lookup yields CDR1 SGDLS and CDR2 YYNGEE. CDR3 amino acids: CASSVQGTDTQYF.

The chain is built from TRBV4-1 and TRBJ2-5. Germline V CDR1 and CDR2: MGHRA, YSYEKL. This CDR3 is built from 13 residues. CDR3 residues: CASSRMSRETQYF.

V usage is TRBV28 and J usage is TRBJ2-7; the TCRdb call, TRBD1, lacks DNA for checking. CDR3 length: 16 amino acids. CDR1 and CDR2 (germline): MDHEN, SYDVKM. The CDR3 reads CASSLYLGGSSYEQYF.

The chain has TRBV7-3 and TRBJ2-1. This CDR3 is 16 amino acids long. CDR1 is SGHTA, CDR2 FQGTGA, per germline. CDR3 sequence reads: CASSFKASISYNEQFF.

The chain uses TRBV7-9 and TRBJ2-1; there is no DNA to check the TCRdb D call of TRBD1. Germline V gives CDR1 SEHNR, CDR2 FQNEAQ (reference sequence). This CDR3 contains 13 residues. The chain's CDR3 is CASSRTGYNEQFF.